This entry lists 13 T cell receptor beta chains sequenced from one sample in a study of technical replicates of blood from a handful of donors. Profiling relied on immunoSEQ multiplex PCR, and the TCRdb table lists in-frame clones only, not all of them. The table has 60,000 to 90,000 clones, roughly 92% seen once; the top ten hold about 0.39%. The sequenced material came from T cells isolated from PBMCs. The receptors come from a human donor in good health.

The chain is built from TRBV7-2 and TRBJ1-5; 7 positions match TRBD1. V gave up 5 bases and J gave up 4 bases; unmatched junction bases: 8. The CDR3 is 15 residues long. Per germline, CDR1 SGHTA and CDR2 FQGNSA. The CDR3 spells CASSQLTGINQPQHF. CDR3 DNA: TGTGCCAGCAGCCAACTGACAGGGATAAATCAGCCCCAGCATTTT.

The CDR3 DNA reads TGTGCCAGCAGCGAGGACAGGGCCAGGACGCAGTATTTT. Translating gives CASSEDRARTQYF. The chain has TRBV7-3 and TRBJ2-3; 8 bases are shared with TRBD1. Germline assignment: CDR1 SGHTA and CDR2 FQGTGA. This CDR3 has 13 residues. Losses at the gene ends were 5 bases for V and 9 bases for J; bases not matched to a gene: 7.

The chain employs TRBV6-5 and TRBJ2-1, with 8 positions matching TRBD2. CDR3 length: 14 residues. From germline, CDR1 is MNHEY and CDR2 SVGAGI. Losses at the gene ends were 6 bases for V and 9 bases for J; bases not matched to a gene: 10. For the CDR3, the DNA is TGTGCCAGCAGATCAGCGGGAGATGGTGGTGAGCAGTTCTTC. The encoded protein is CASRSAGDGGEQFF.

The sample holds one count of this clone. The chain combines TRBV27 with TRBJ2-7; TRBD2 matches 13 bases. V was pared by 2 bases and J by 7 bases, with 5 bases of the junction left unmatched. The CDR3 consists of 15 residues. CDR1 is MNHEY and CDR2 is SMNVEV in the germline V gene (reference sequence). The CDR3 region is CASSLGLAGVREQYF. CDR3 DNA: TGTGCCAGCAGTTTAGGACTAGCGGGAGTAAGGGAGCAGTACTTC.

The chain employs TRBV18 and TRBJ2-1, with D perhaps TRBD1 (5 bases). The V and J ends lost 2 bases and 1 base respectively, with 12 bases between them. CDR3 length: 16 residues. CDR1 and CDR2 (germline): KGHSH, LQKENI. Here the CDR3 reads CASSPEDRLSYNEQFF. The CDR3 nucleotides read TGTGCCAGCTCACCAGAAGACAGATTATCCTACAATGAGCAGTTCTTC. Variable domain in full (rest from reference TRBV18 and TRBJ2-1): NAGVMQNPRHLVRRRGQEARLRCSPMKGHSHVYWYRQLPEEGLKFMVYLQKENIIDESGMPKERFSAEFPKEGPSILRIQQVVRGDSAAYFCASSPEDRLSYNEQFFGPGTRLTVL.

The CDR3 DNA follows: TGTGCCAGTAGTACCCAGGGAATACCTAATGAAAAACTGTTTTTT. As protein: CASSTQGIPNEKLFF. This sequence joins TRBV19 and TRBJ1-4; a possible D gene is TRBD1 (5 bases). The CDR3 loop spans 15 amino acids. Trimming shortened V by 4 bases and J by 3 bases, and 12 bases separated the two germline ends. CDR1 LNHDA and CDR2 SQIVND come from the germline V gene (reference sequence).

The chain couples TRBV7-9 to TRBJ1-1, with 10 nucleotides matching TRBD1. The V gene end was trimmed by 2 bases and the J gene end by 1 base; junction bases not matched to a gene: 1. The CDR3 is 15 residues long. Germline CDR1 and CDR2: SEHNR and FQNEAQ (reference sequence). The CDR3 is CASSLWDRGNTEAFF. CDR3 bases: TGTGCCAGCAGCTTATGGGACAGGGGGAACACTGAAGCTTTCTTT.

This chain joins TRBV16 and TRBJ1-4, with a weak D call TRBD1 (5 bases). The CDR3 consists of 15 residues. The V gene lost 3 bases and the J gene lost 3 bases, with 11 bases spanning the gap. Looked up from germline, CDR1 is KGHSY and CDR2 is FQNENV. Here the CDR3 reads CASSHPPGANEKLFF. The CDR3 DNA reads TGTGCCAGCAGCCACCCTCCGGGGGCTAATGAAAAACTGTTTTTT.

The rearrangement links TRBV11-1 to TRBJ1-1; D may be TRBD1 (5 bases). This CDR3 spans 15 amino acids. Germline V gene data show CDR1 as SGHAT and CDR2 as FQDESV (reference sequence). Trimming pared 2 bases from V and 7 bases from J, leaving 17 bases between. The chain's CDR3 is CASSLKRQGLIEAFF. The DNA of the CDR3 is TGTGCCAGCAGCTTAAAGCGGCAGGGACTCATTGAAGCTTTCTTT.

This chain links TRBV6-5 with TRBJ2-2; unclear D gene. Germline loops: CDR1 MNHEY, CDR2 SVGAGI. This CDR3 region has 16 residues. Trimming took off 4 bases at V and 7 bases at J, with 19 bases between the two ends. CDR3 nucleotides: TGTGCCAGCAGTTTGGTGGGTGCAAACTCGGGCGGGGAGCTGTTTTTT. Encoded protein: CASSLVGANSGGELFF.

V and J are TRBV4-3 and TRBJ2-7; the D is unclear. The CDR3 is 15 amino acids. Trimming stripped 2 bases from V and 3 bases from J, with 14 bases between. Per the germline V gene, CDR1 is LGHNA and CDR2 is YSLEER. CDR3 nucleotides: TGCGCCAGCAGCCAATACCCTGGCGGTAGCTACGAGCAGTACTTC. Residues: CASSQYPGGSYEQYF.

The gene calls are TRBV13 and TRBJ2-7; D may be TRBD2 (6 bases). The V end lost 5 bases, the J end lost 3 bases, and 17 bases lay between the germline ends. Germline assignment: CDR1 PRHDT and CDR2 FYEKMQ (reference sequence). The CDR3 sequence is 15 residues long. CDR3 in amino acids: CASSPPVGGGYEQYF. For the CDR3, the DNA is TGTGCCAGCAGCCCCCCGGTTGGGGGAGGCTACGAGCAGTACTTC.

The CDR3 loop reads CASSNPQGETGELFF. CDR3 DNA sequence: TGCGCCAGCAGCAATCCACAGGGGGAGACCGGGGAGCTGTTTTTT. The rearrangement links TRBV4-1 to TRBJ2-2; 8 bases align to TRBD1. The germline gives CDR1 MGHRA, CDR2 YSYEKL. Trimming removed 5 bases from V and 5 bases from J; junction bases left unmatched: 7. This CDR3 is 15 amino acids long.